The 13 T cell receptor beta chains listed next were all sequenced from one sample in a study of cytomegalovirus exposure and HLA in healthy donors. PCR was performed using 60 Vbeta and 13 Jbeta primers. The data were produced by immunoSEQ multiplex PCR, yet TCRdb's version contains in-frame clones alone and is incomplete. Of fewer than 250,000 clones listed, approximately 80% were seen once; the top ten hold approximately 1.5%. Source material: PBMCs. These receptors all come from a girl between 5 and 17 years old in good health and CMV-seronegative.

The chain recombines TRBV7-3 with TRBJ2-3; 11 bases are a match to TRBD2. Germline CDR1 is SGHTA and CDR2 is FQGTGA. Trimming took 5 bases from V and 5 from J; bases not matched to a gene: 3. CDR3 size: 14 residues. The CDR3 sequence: CASSTGTSGDTQYF. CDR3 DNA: TGTGCCAGCAGCACCGGGACTAGCGGAGATACGCAGTATTTT.

The CDR3 sequence is CASSLAGISTDTQYF. For the CDR3, the DNA is TGCGCCAGCAGCTTAGCCGGGATCAGCACAGATACGCAGTATTTT. This chain joins TRBV5-1 and TRBJ2-3; D might be TRBD2 (5 bases). The CDR3 has 15 residues. The V end was cut by 2 bases, the J end by 0 bases, with 10 bases between. The germline CDR1 and CDR2 sequences are SGHRS and YFSETQ.

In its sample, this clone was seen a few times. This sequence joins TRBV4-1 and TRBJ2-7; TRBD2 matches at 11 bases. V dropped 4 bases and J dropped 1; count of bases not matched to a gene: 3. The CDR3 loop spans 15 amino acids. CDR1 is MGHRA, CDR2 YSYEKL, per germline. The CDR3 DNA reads TGCGCCAGCAGCCTTGGGACTAGCGGATCCTACGAGCAGTACTTC. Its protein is CASSLGTSGSYEQYF.

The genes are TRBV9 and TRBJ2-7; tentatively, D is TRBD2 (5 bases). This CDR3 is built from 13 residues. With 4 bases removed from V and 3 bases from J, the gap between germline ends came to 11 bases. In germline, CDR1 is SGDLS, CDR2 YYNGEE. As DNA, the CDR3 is TGTGCCAGCAGCCCCCGCGAGGGCTACGAGCAGTACTTC. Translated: CASSPREGYEQYF.

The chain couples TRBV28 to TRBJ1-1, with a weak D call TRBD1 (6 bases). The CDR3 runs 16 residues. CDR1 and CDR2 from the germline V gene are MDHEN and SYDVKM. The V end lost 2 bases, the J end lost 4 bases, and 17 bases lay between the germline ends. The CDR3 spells CASSLGRKGVITEAFF. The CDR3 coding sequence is TGTGCCAGCAGTTTAGGGCGGAAGGGGGTAATCACTGAAGCTTTCTTT.

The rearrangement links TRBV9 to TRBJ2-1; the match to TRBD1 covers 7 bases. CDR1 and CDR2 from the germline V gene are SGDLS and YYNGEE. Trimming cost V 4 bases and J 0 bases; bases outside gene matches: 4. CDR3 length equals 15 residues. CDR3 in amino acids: CASSPTGSSYNEQFF. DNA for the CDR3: TGTGCCAGCAGCCCGACAGGGTCCTCCTACAATGAGCAGTTCTTC.

The CDR3 sequence is CASSPTTANYGYTF. For the CDR3, the DNA is TGTGCCAGCAGTCCTACGACAGCTAACTATGGCTACACCTTC. The chain uses TRBV6-1 and TRBJ1-2; D is possibly TRBD1 (5 bases). V was shortened by 5 bases and J by 0 bases, with 10 bases between the two germline ends. Germline V lookup: CDR1 MNHNS, CDR2 SASEGT. This CDR3 spans 14 amino acids.

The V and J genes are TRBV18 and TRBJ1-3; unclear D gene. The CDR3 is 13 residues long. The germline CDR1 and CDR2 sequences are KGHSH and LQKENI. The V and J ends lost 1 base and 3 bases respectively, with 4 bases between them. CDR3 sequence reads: CASSPRDGNTIYF. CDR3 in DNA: TGTGCCAGCTCACCACGCGATGGAAACACCATATATTTT. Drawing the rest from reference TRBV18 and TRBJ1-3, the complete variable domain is NAGVMQNPRHLVRRRGQEARLRCSPMKGHSHVYWYRQLPEEGLKFMVYLQKENIIDESGMPKERFSAEFPKEGPSILRIQQVVRGDSAAYFCASSPRDGNTIYFGEGSWLTVV.

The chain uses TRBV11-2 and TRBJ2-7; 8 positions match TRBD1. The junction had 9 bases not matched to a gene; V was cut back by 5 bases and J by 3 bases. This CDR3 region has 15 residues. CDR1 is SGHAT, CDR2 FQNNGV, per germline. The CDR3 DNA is TGTGCCAGCAGCACACACCGGGACAGGTTCTACGAGCAGTACTTC. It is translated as CASSTHRDRFYEQYF.

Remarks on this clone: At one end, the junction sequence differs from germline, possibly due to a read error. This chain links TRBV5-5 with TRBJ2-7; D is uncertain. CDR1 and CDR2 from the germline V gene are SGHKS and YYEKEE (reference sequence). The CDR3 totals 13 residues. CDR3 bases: TGTGCCAGCAGCTTGGCACCTGATGGGCCCTTGGGCTTC. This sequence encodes CASSLAPDGPLGF.

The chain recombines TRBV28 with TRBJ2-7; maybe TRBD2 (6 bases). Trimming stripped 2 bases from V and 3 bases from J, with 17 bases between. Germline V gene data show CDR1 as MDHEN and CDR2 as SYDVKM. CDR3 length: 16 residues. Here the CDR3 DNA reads TGTGCCAGCAGTTTACGGGGGACGGGATTTTACTACGAGCAGTACTTC. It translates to CASSLRGTGFYYEQYF.

CDR3 bases: TGTGCCAGCAGTTCTAGACAGCTTGAAGCTTTCTTT. This gives the protein CASSSRQLEAFF. The rearrangement uses TRBV28 and TRBJ1-1; possibly TRBD1 for D (5 bases). The V gene's germline CDR1 is MDHEN and CDR2 SYDVKM. V gave up 4 bases and J gave up 7 bases, with 10 bases separating them. The CDR3 totals 12 residues. Full variable domain (missing parts from reference TRBV28 and TRBJ1-1): DVKVTQSSRYLVKRTGEKVFLECVQDMDHENMFWYRQDPGLGLRLIYFSYDVKMKEKGDIPEGYSVSREKKERFSLILESASTNQTSMYLCASSSRQLEAFFGQGTRLTVV.

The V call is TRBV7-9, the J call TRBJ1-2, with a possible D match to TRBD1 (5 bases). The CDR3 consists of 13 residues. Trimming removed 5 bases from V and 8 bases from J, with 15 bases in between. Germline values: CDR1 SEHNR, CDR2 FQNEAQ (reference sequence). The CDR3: CASSTAGPGGYTF. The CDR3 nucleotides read TGTGCCAGCAGCACTGCAGGGCCCGGGGGCTACACCTTC.